This TCR beta chain was profiled in a study of blood T cells in healthy people across ages. Notes on this clonotype: Its target is unknown.

It was with a sample-barcoded 5' primer and a J-beta primer mix that a second PCR of roughly 7 to 11 cycles was run. All cDNA molecules were each tagged by a template-switch adaptor with 12 random nucleotides. TCRdb ran MiXCR on the 5' RACE reads and lists one entry per CDR3 protein. The sample has roughly 410,000 distinct CDR3 sequences; 52% are singletons. General study points: Per million T cells, the diversity of TCR beta decreased roughly linearly as age advanced.

This clonotype originated in a man in his 60s in good health. Material: blood.

CDR3 in DNA: TGCAGTGCTAGAGACAGGACAGGGCCGAGTTCTAGCACAGATACGCAGTATTTT. Amino acids: CSARDRTGPSSSTDTQYF. V gene TRBV20-1 combines with J gene TRBJ2-3, with TRBD1 matching 8 bases. V was pared by 0 bases and J by 0 bases, with 11 bases of the junction left unmatched. Germline V gives CDR1 DFQATT, CDR2 SNEGSKA (reference sequence). This CDR3 comprises 18 residues.